A single sample is the source of the 24 T cell receptor beta chains below, sequenced in a study of CD8+CD57+ T cells in acquired aplastic anemia. Genomic DNA constituted the template upon which TCR beta VDJ and CDR3 profiling was performed. MiXCR, run by TCRdb on the reads, gives a single entry per CDR3 protein. The table has hundreds of thousands of distinct CDR3 sequences, approximately 33% seen once. Patients selected for sequencing had displayed CD8+CD57+ cell expansion by flow cytometry. Sequencing was performed on sorted CD4+, CD8+, or CD8+CD57+ T cells (not recorded which) from PBMCs. These TCRs come from a human donor with aplastic anemia.

The sample holds many counts of this clonotype. The chain employs TRBV20-1 and TRBJ1-1, with D perhaps matching TRBD1 (5 bases). This CDR3 has 14 amino acids. CDR1 DFQATT and CDR2 SNEGSKA come from the germline V gene (reference sequence). With 2 bases removed from V and 1 base from J, the gap between germline ends came to 11 bases. Written as DNA, the CDR3 is TGCAGTGCTAGACCATCAGGACAGAACACTGAAGCTTTCTTT. Translated: CSARPSGQNTEAFF.

Points on this clonotype: A read error may explain this, as a much larger clone is one base away. In this CDR3 the conserved last residue, phenylalanine or tryptophan, is missing, so a read error is likely. The rearrangement links TRBV2 to TRBJ1-6; tentatively, D is TRBD1 (6 bases). The CDR3 extends over 14 amino acids. Germline values: CDR1 SNHLY, CDR2 FYNNEI. Trimming pared 5 bases from V and 8 bases from J, leaving 13 bases between. For the CDR3, the DNA is TGTGCCAGCAGTTATGCGACAGGTGATTCACCCCTCCACTCT. Its protein product is CASSYATGDSPLHS.

Note on this clonotype: A much larger clone lies one base from this, so it may be a read error. The rearrangement uses TRBV4-3 and TRBJ1-2; D remains ambiguous. CDR1 is LGHNA, CDR2 YSLEER, per germline. The CDR3 is 14 amino acids. The V end lost 3 bases, the J end lost 4 bases, and 12 bases lay between the germline ends. This chain's CDR3 is CASSQAGEGYGYTF. The CDR3 DNA reads as TGCGCCAGCAGCCAGGCCGGTGAGGGCTATGGCTACACCTTC.

The chain links TRBV7-8 to TRBJ1-2; tentatively, D is TRBD1 (6 bases). Germline loops: CDR1 SGHVS, CDR2 FQNEAQ. The CDR3 contains 12 residues. The V gene lost 4 bases and the J gene lost 8 bases, with 11 bases spanning the gap. The CDR3 sequence: CASSSEGGGYTF. The CDR3 DNA is TGTGCCAGCAGCTCCGAGGGGGGGGGCTACACCTTC.

The chain has TRBV14 and TRBJ1-3, with D hard to call. V was pared by 1 base and J by 3 bases, with 10 bases between. Germline V gives CDR1 SGHDN, CDR2 FVKESK. The CDR3 covers 15 residues. CDR3 region: CASSQVLSLGNTIYF. The CDR3 nucleotides are TGTGCCAGCAGCCAAGTCTTGAGTCTTGGAAACACCATATATTTT.

In this sample, this clonotype turned up a few times. The V call is TRBV11-1, the J call TRBJ2-3; TRBD2 matches 12 bases. From germline, CDR1 is SGHAT and CDR2 FQDESV (reference sequence). J was trimmed by 6 bases and V by 4 bases; bases with no gene match: 5. The CDR3 consists of 15 residues. The CDR3 DNA is TGTGCCAGCAGCTACGGACTAGCGGGGACGGATACGCAGTATTTT. Its translation: CASSYGLAGTDTQYF. Supplemented by reference TRBV11-1 and TRBJ2-3, the full variable domain reads EAEVAQSPRYKITEKSQAVAFWCDPISGHATLYWYRQILGQGPELLVQFQDESVVDDSQLPKDRFSAERLKGVDSTLKIQPAELGDSAMYLCASSYGLAGTDTQYFGPGTRLTVL.

This clonotype was picked up a small number of times. The chain carries TRBV5-1 and TRBJ2-3; 12 positions match TRBD1. CDR1 is SGHRS, CDR2 YFSETQ, per germline. V lost 7 bases and J lost 4; bases outside the gene matches: 7. CDR3 length: 15 amino acids. CDR3 coding DNA: TGCGCCAGCCTAAGGGGACAGGGGGCGTCAGATACGCAGTATTTT. Translated: CASLRGQGASDTQYF.

The chain employs TRBV7-9 and TRBJ2-7, with D unclear. This CDR3 is 13 amino acids long. In germline, CDR1 is SEHNR, CDR2 FQNEAQ (reference sequence). V lost 6 bases and J 0 bases, leaving 9 bases between the germline ends. The CDR3 nucleotides are TGTGCCAGCAGTTCCTTCAGCTCCTACGAGCAGTACTTC. Its protein product is CASSSFSSYEQYF.

This clonotype was seen at least ten times. The chain carries TRBV7-9 and TRBJ1-3; no clear D gene. The CDR3 consists of 14 residues. Trimming removed 0 bases from V and 3 bases from J, with 6 bases in between. Germline lookup yields CDR1 SEHNR and CDR2 FQNEAQ (reference sequence). CDR3 sequence reads: CASSLALDGNTIYF. CDR3 DNA: TGTGCCAGCAGCTTAGCGCTGGATGGAAACACCATATATTTT. Combining the CDR3 with reference TRBV7-9 and TRBJ1-3 gives the whole variable domain DTGVSQNPRHKITKRGQNVTFRCDPISEHNRLYWYRQTLGQGPEFLTYFQNEAQLEKSRLLSDRFSAERPKGSFSTLEIQRTEQGDSAMYLCASSLALDGNTIYFGEGSWLTVV.

This clonotype was seen many times. The chain has TRBV7-9 and TRBJ2-5; D is ambiguous. With 5 bases removed from V and 5 bases from J, the gap between germline ends came to 12 bases. The CDR3 covers 13 residues. The V gene's germline CDR1 is SEHNR and CDR2 FQNEAQ (reference sequence). The CDR3 region has the DNA TGTGCCAGCAGCCGCACCTCGGGTGAGACCCAGTACTTC. This translates into CASSRTSGETQYF.

This clonotype has a handful of counts. One base away lies a much larger clone, so this may be a sequencing read error. The J gene is TRBJ2-2, the V gene TRBV10-1; 7 bases match TRBD2. Germline CDR1 reads WNHNN; CDR2 reads SYGVQD (reference sequence). CDR3 length equals 16 residues. CDR3 coding DNA: TGCGCCAGCACCGCGCCTAGCGGAGAGAACACCGGGGAGCCGTTTTTT. Encoded protein: CASTAPSGENTGEPFF.

The chain uses TRBV15 and TRBJ2-7; a weak D match, TRBD2 (5 bases). The CDR3 covers 15 residues. V lost 3 bases to trimming and J lost 2 bases, with 14 bases between them. Germline V gene sequence: CDR1 LNHNV, CDR2 YYDKDF (reference sequence). CDR3 nucleotides: TGTGCCACCAGCAGCGACCCGGGGTCCACCTACGAGCAGTACTTC. Translated, it gives CATSSDPGSTYEQYF.

On this clonotype: This likely comes from a read error, as the CDR3 has no conserved phenylalanine or tryptophan at its end. The genes are TRBV27 and TRBJ1-2, with D unclear. Germline V gene sequence: CDR1 MNHEY, CDR2 SMNVEV (reference sequence). This CDR3 spans 13 amino acids. V shed 0 bases and J shed 2 bases, with 4 bases lying between them. The DNA for the CDR3 is TGTGCCAGCAGTTTATCGGGGAACTATGGCTACACCCTC. Translating it yields CASSLSGNYGYTL.

The rearrangement uses TRBV24-1 and TRBJ2-1, with 11 bases that match TRBD1. Germline assignment: CDR1 KGHDR and CDR2 SFDVKD. V trimming: 4 bases; J trimming: 7 bases; junction bases outside the gene matches: 5. The length of the CDR3 is 15 residues. CDR3: CATSEGTGGENEQFF. CDR3 DNA sequence: TGTGCCACCAGTGAAGGGACAGGGGGTGAGAATGAGCAGTTCTTC.

This clonotype was counted only a few times. The gene calls are TRBV5-1 and TRBJ2-2, with TRBD2 matching over 8 bases. The CDR3 length is 16 residues. The ends lost 2 bases at V and 11 bases at J; junction bases unmatched: 14. CDR1 is SGHRS and CDR2 is YFSETQ in the germline V gene. CDR3 DNA: TGCGCCAGCAGCTTACCTCGGCAGGGACTAGATTTTGAGCTGTTTTTT. Translation gives CASSLPRQGLDFELFF. Full variable domain (outside the CDR3, taken from reference TRBV5-1 and TRBJ2-2): KAGVTQTPRYLIKTRGQQVTLSCSPISGHRSVSWYQQTPGQGLQFLFEYFSETQRNKGNFPGRFSGRQFSNSRSEMNVSTLELGDSALYLCASSLPRQGLDFELFFGEGSRLTVL.

This chain connects TRBV11-2 to TRBJ2-7; maybe TRBD1 (6 bases). Germline V CDR1 and CDR2: SGHAT, FQNNGV. This CDR3 region has 18 residues. V was cut by 6 bases and J by 5 bases, with 29 bases left in between. CDR3 bases: TGTGCCAGCAGTGCTAGGCCTTTTGCTTCAGGGGAATCCCACGAGCAGTACTTC. This codes for CASSARPFASGESHEQYF.

This clonotype has a handful of counts. J is TRBJ2-7 and V is TRBV6-1; TRBD2 might be the D (7 bases). The CDR3 extends over 12 amino acids. V was pared by 4 bases and J by 6 bases, with 10 bases between. Germline values: CDR1 MNHNS, CDR2 SASEGT. This CDR3 is CASSAGGPEQYF. The CDR3 nucleotides are TGTGCCAGCAGTGCCGGGGGGCCCGAGCAGTACTTC.

Of note for this clonotype: Since a much larger clone is just one base distant, this may be a read error. This chain connects TRBV20-1 to TRBJ2-7, with 11 nucleotides matching TRBD2. Germline V gives CDR1 DFQATT, CDR2 SNEGSKA (reference sequence). V lost 5 bases and J lost 6; bases outside the gene matches: 12. There are 15 residues in the CDR3. CDR3 DNA: TGCAGTGCTGCGGCTACTAGCGGGAGTAGTTCCGAGCAGTACTTC. It encodes CSAAATSGSSSEQYF.

This clonotype was seen repeatedly, ten times or more. The J gene is TRBJ2-7, the V gene TRBV10-3; the D is unclear. CDR3 length: 15 residues. V lost 0 bases to trimming and J lost 5 bases, with 14 bases between them. Germline V gene data show CDR1 as ENHRY and CDR2 as SYGVKD. In DNA, the CDR3 is TGTGCCATCAGTGAGTCTCTAGGCGCGAGGAACGAGCAGTACTTC. It is translated as CAISESLGARNEQYF.

This clonotype was counted once. This sequence joins TRBV10-3 and TRBJ1-1; D ambiguous. The germline gives CDR1 ENHRY, CDR2 SYGVKD. Trimming left V 5 bases short and J 3 bases short, with 16 bases between. This CDR3 comprises 15 residues. The CDR3 nucleotides read TGTGCCATCAGTCGAAATGTGGAGCGACACACTGAAGCTTTCTTT. This sequence encodes CAISRNVERHTEAFF.

There are a few counts of this clonotype. The missing conserved phenylalanine or tryptophan at the end of this CDR3 makes a read error likely. V gene TRBV5-1 combines with J gene TRBJ1-5; possibly TRBD1 for D (5 bases). The germline V gene has CDR1 SGHRS and CDR2 YFSETQ. The CDR3 totals 15 residues. V was cut by 1 base and J by 2 bases, with 10 bases left in between. The CDR3 protein is CASSLQGEGNQPQHL. The CDR3 DNA is TGCGCCAGCAGCTTGCAAGGGGAGGGCAATCAGCCCCAGCATCTT.

This clonotype came up many times. This rearrangement joins TRBV20-1 to TRBJ2-1; D call uncertain. This CDR3 region has 11 residues. Trimming took 0 bases from V and 5 from J, leaving 2 bases between them. Germline V lookup: CDR1 DFQATT, CDR2 SNEGSKA (reference sequence). The CDR3 sequence is CSARENNEQFF. CDR3 DNA sequence: TGCAGTGCTAGAGAAAACAATGAGCAGTTCTTC.

This clonotype was recorded at least ten times. The chain combines TRBV25-1 with TRBJ2-7, with TRBD2 matching over 15 bases. The CDR3 is 18 residues long. The trim removed 4 bases at V and 4 bases at J, leaving 11 bases unmatched. In germline, CDR1 is MGHDK, CDR2 SYGVNS. CDR3 coding DNA: TGTGCCAGCAGTGGACCAGGCACCGGACTAGCGGGAGGGTACGAGCAGTACTTC. Translated: CASSGPGTGLAGGYEQYF.

This clonotype has just a few counts. This chain joins TRBV11-1 and TRBJ2-1, with TRBD1 as a possible D gene (6 bases). The V end was cut by 5 bases, the J end by 5 bases, with 22 bases between. CDR3 length: 17 residues. Germline lookup yields CDR1 SGHAT and CDR2 FQDESV (reference sequence). CDR3 sequence reads: CASSPTAGTLLNNEQFF. CDR3 DNA: TGTGCCAGCAGCCCAACGGCCGGGACACTATTAAACAATGAGCAGTTCTTC.